This T cell receptor (beta chain) was identified in a study of blood T cell repertoires in COVID-19. Study-wide context: Italy, Spain and the United States were the sources of the convalescent and acute COVID-19 samples. PBMCs, B-cell-depleted T cells, or T cells were the source of the cDNA or gDNA that made up the material.

V was pared by 3 bases and J by 2 bases, with 5 bases of the junction left unmatched. The CDR3 has 15 amino acids. Per the germline V gene, CDR1 is SGHVS and CDR2 is FQNEAQ. This clone has only a few counts. Original methodology: Nucleated cell counts were estimated from reference gene primer amplification. The table came from immunoSEQ multiplex PCR; TCRdb's copy has only in-frame clones and leaves some out. The D gene and trimming were derived from the DNA, and the V and J assignments and clone size from that table. The data show under 150,000 clones, approximately 84% seen once. What was sequenced was peripheral blood. The origin of this receptor is a woman aged 45-65 years who had recovered from COVID-19. The chain uses TRBV7-8 and TRBJ2-3; 7 bases map to TRBD2. The CDR3 sequence is CASSLRLAHTDTQYF. Written as DNA, the CDR3 is TGTGCCAGCAGCTTGAGACTAGCCCACACAGATACGCAGTATTTT.